The 28 T cell receptor beta chains below all came from one sample that was sequenced in a study of cytomegalovirus exposure and HLA in healthy donors. The protocol was immunoSEQ multiplex PCR, while the TCRdb copy is restricted to in-frame clones and leaves out a portion. The data contain roughly 150,000 clones, 85% to 90% of them singletons. The specimen sequenced was PBMCs. Every receptor here comes from a woman between 18 and 29 years old in good health and CMV-seropositive.

This clone has just one count. This rearrangement joins TRBV19 to TRBJ2-7, with 8 bases matching TRBD1. V gave up 8 bases and J gave up 0 bases; unmatched junction bases: 9. The CDR3 totals 15 residues. Germline values: CDR1 LNHDA, CDR2 SQIVND (reference sequence). The CDR3 spells CASSMGTGLSYEQYF. CDR3 nucleotide sequence: TGTGCCAGTTCAATGGGGACAGGCCTCTCCTACGAGCAGTACTTC.

The rearrangement joins TRBV28 to TRBJ2-7; 7 bases agree with TRBD1. CDR1 and CDR2 (germline): MDHEN, SYDVKM. The CDR3 is made up of 15 amino acids. Unmatched junction bases numbered 9, after V lost 5 bases and J lost 2 bases. CDR3 nucleotides: TGTGCCAGCAGTACGACAGGGCCGGGGACCTACGAGCAGTACTTC. This gives the protein CASSTTGPGTYEQYF.

The rearrangement links TRBV2 to TRBJ2-1, with D maybe TRBD2 (6 bases). The CDR3 has 15 residues. CDR1 and CDR2 (germline): SNHLY, FYNNEI. V lost 4 bases, J lost 8 bases, and 18 bases lay in between. CDR3 DNA sequence: TGTGCCAGCAGTGTTTGGGACTCCCAAGGGCATGAGCAGTTCTTC. This encodes CASSVWDSQGHEQFF.

The chain recombines TRBV7-8 with TRBJ2-7; 10 nucleotides align to TRBD2. The CDR3 covers 14 residues. Germline V lookup: CDR1 SGHVS, CDR2 FQNEAQ. J was trimmed by 7 bases and V by 1 base; bases with no gene match: 4. The CDR3 spells CASSLVGLAWEQYF. CDR3 nucleotide sequence: TGTGCCAGCAGCTTAGTGGGACTAGCGTGGGAGCAGTACTTC. The full variable domain, with the rest looked up from reference TRBV7-8 and TRBJ2-7, is GAGVSQSPRYKVAKRGQDVALRCDPISGHVSLFWYQQALGQGPEFLTYFQNEAQLDKSGLPSDRFFAERPEGSVSTLKIQRTQQEDSAVYLCASSLVGLAWEQYFGPGTRLTVT.

Regarding this clone: The germline gene is not matched at one end of the junction; a read error may be the cause. The chain is built from TRBV5-4 and TRBJ1-3; D not resolved. The CDR3 runs to 16 residues. The V gene's germline CDR1 is SGHNT and CDR2 YYREEE (reference sequence). CDR3 loop: CASSQVFDFSGNTIYF. CDR3 in DNA: TGCGCCAGCAGCCAAGTCTTCGACTTCTCTGGAAACACCATATATTTT.

The chain links TRBV28 to TRBJ2-7; 9 bases align to TRBD1. The germline gives CDR1 MDHEN, CDR2 SYDVKM. V shed 6 bases, J shed 5 bases, and the junction held 11 bases outside the gene matches. The CDR3 spans 15 residues. The DNA of the CDR3 is TGTGCCAGCAGATTAGGGACAGGGAATTCCCACGAGCAGTACTTC. Translated, it gives CASRLGTGNSHEQYF.

The chain combines TRBV7-2 with TRBJ2-5; D is unclear. This CDR3 is built from 14 residues. Germline V lookup: CDR1 SGHTA, CDR2 FQGNSA. Trimming stripped 5 bases from V and 4 bases from J, with 14 bases between. The CDR3 loop is CASSLRRVTETQYF. The CDR3 bases are TGTGCCAGCAGCCTGCGTCGGGTGACAGAGACCCAGTACTTC.

The chain combines TRBV7-9 with TRBJ2-2, with 10 bases fitting TRBD2. V lost 2 bases, J lost 4 bases, and 7 bases stayed unmatched. The V gene's germline CDR1 is SEHNR and CDR2 FQNEAQ (reference sequence). CDR3 length: 17 residues. CDR3: CASSLWPSGSGTGELFF. The DNA of the CDR3 is TGTGCCAGCAGCTTATGGCCTAGCGGGAGTGGCACCGGGGAGCTGTTTTTT.

The chain joins TRBV11-2 to TRBJ1-2; D possibly corresponds to TRBD1 (5 bases). V gave up 0 bases and J gave up 1 base, with 12 bases separating them. The germline V gene encodes CDR1 SGHAT and CDR2 FQNNGV. This CDR3 is 16 amino acids long. CDR3 sequence: CASSLEVLRDNYGYTF. CDR3 sequence (DNA): TGTGCCAGCAGCTTAGAGGTACTCAGGGATAACTATGGCTACACCTTC.

The chain is built from TRBV11-2 and TRBJ1-5; D call uncertain. Trimming took off 1 base at V and 5 bases at J, with 9 bases between the two ends. The CDR3 has 14 amino acids. Germline CDR1 reads SGHAT; CDR2 reads FQNNGV. CDR3 DNA: TGTGCCAGCAGCTTAGGCTCCGGGGATCAGCCCCAGCATTTT. Translated, it gives CASSLGSGDQPQHF.

Turning to this clone: Being one base from a much bigger clone, this may be a read error. The sample has other DNA sequences that encode this CDR3 too. The chain links TRBV5-1 to TRBJ2-1; a weak D match, TRBD1 (5 bases). V dropped 0 bases and J dropped 6 bases, with 7 bases sitting between them. From germline, CDR1 is SGHRS and CDR2 YFSETQ. This CDR3 has 13 residues. CDR3 residues: CASSLGTSNEQFF. CDR3 in DNA: TGCGCCAGCAGCTTGGGGACATCCAATGAGCAGTTCTTC.

In regard to this clone: An end of the junction does not agree with germline; a read error may underlie this. The chain employs TRBV5-1 and TRBJ1-4, with 7 positions matching TRBD1. The CDR3 spans 15 residues. Germline V lookup: CDR1 SGHRS, CDR2 YFSETQ. CDR3 region: CASSLGTGLNQKLFF. CDR3 coding DNA: TGCGCCAGCAGCTTGGGGACAGGCCTTAATCAAAAACTGTTTTTT. Supplemented by reference TRBV5-1 and TRBJ1-4, the full variable domain reads KAGVTQTPRYLIKTRGQQVTLSCSPISGHRSVSWYQQTPGQGLQFLFEYFSETQRNKGNFPGRFSGRQFSNSRSEMNVSTLELGDSALYLCASSLGTGLNQKLFFGSGTQLSVL.

The chain joins TRBV12-5 to TRBJ2-1; D may be TRBD1 (5 bases). There are 12 residues in the CDR3. From germline, CDR1 is LGHNT and CDR2 FRNRAP. The V end was cut by 5 bases, the J end by 10 bases, with 12 bases between. CDR3: CASGPRWGEQFF. As DNA, the CDR3 is TGTGCTAGTGGTCCTAGATGGGGCGAGCAGTTCTTC.

The chain links TRBV10-3 to TRBJ1-5; possible D gene TRBD1, 6 bases. Deletions cut 5 bases from V and 5 bases from J, with 7 bases between. This CDR3 has 12 amino acids. Looked up from germline, CDR1 is ENHRY and CDR2 is SYGVKD. CDR3 region: CAISPGDQPQHF. The CDR3 DNA is TGTGCCATCAGTCCAGGGGATCAGCCCCAGCATTTT.

The V call is TRBV30, the J call TRBJ2-1, with D unclear. V was shortened by 0 bases and J by 4 bases, with 13 bases between the two germline ends. Germline assignment: CDR1 GTSNPN and CDR2 SVGIG (reference sequence). The CDR3 length is 15 residues. In DNA, the CDR3 is TGTGCCTGGAGTGTGGATGGAGCCGGGTACAATGAGCAGTTCTTC. Its translation: CAWSVDGAGYNEQFF.

The V call is TRBV5-1, the J call TRBJ2-5, with 14 bases matching TRBD2. Germline V CDR1 and CDR2: SGHRS, YFSETQ. The CDR3 contains 16 residues. Germline trimming cut 3 bases from V and 4 bases from J; bases unmatched to any gene: 5. CDR3 sequence: CASSWGLAGEGETQYF. CDR3 coding DNA: TGCGCCAGCAGCTGGGGACTAGCGGGAGAGGGAGAGACCCAGTACTTC.

V and J are TRBV9 and TRBJ2-1; the match to TRBD2 covers 8 bases. Germline V gene lookup returns CDR1 SGDLS and CDR2 YYNGEE. The ends lost 1 base at V and 6 bases at J; junction bases unmatched: 6. The length of the CDR3 is 15 residues. CDR3 bases: TGTGCCAGCAGCGTAAGGGCTAGCGGGTTCAATGAGCAGTTCTTC. It codes for CASSVRASGFNEQFF.

This clone was observed a single time. V gene TRBV6-1 combines with J gene TRBJ1-1; 12 bases line up with TRBD1. Looked up from germline, CDR1 is MNHNS and CDR2 is SASEGT. The J segment lost 0 bases and the V segment lost 4 bases, leaving 6 bases of the junction unmatched. The CDR3 has 17 amino acids. The DNA for the CDR3 is TGTGCCAGCAGTGCCGGGACAGGGGGCTTTCTGAACACTGAAGCTTTCTTT. This codes for CASSAGTGGFLNTEAFF.

The rearrangement joins TRBV27 to TRBJ2-3; D may be TRBD1 (5 bases). Trimming pared 3 bases from V and 6 bases from J, leaving 13 bases between. Germline V CDR1 and CDR2: MNHEY, SMNVEV (reference sequence). CDR3 size: 14 residues. The CDR3 nucleotides read TGTGCCAGCAGTTTCCGACAGCGTTCGGATACGCAGTATTTT. The encoded protein is CASSFRQRSDTQYF.

The chain links TRBV4-2 to TRBJ2-1; 11 bases are a match to TRBD2. The V gene's germline CDR1 is LGHNA and CDR2 YNFKEQ. The V gene end was trimmed by 0 bases and the J gene end by 6 bases; junction bases not matched to a gene: 1. The CDR3 runs to 15 residues. CDR3 DNA sequence: TGTGCCAGCAGCCAAGATGGACTAGCGGGCAATGAGCAGTTCTTC. The encoded protein is CASSQDGLAGNEQFF.

The DNA for the CDR3 is TGTGCCAGCAGTGGCCGACAGGACCTCCTCGGCAATCAGCCCCAGCATTTT. Protein: CASSGRQDLLGNQPQHF. V gene TRBV27 combines with J gene TRBJ1-5, with D possibly being TRBD1 (6 bases). Germline V gene sequence: CDR1 MNHEY, CDR2 SMNVEV (reference sequence). This CDR3 comprises 17 residues. Trimming cost V 5 bases and J 2 bases, with 19 bases left between them.

This clone was seen a few times. The chain couples TRBV2 to TRBJ2-3, with 8 bases identical to TRBD2. This CDR3 is 13 amino acids long. Germline V gene sequence: CDR1 SNHLY, CDR2 FYNNEI. V was clipped by 4 bases and J by 5 bases; unmatched bases: 2. For the CDR3, the DNA is TGTGCCAGCAGTGCGCTAGCGGGAGATACGCAGTATTTT. Encoded protein: CASSALAGDTQYF.

About this clone itself: Germline is not matched at one junction end, which may reflect a read error. This sample also contains other DNA sequences that code for the same CDR3. The gene calls are TRBV25-1 and TRBJ2-5; TRBD1 matches at 10 bases. The CDR3 sequence is 14 residues long. Germline loops: CDR1 MGHDK, CDR2 SYGVNS. The DNA for the CDR3 is TGTGCTAGCAGCGTGGACAGGGGGATAGAGACCCAGTACTTC. Amino acid sequence: CASSVDRGIETQYF.

V usage is TRBV30 and J usage is TRBJ2-7, with no clear D. V shed 5 bases and J shed 2 bases, with 16 bases lying between them. Germline values: CDR1 GTSNPN, CDR2 SVGIG (reference sequence). The CDR3 loop spans 14 amino acids. CDR3 nucleotides: TGTGCCTGGCGAACAACACCAAATCCCTACGAGCAGTACTTC. It yields the protein CAWRTTPNPYEQYF.

The V and J genes are TRBV11-3 and TRBJ1-3, with D perhaps matching TRBD1 (6 bases). The germline V gene encodes CDR1 SGHNT and CDR2 YENEEA. The CDR3 spans 15 residues. Deletions cut 1 base from V and 0 bases from J, with 7 bases between. CDR3 sequence: CASSLGDTSGNTIYF. The CDR3 coding sequence is TGTGCCAGCAGCTTAGGGGACACCTCTGGAAACACCATATATTTT.

The chain employs TRBV6-1 and TRBJ2-2; 15 positions match TRBD2. The ends lost 0 bases at V and 4 bases at J; junction bases unmatched: 6. Germline-derived CDR1 and CDR2 are MNHNS and SASEGT. The CDR3 spans 19 residues. This chain's CDR3 is CASSEAGTSGRRSTGELFF. The CDR3 bases are TGTGCCAGCAGTGAAGCCGGGACTAGCGGGAGGAGGAGCACCGGGGAGCTGTTTTTT.

V is TRBV6-5 and J is TRBJ1-2; the D gene is possibly TRBD1 (6 bases). Germline CDR1 reads MNHEY; CDR2 reads SVGAGI. Trimming took off 7 bases at V and 8 bases at J, with 17 bases between the two ends. This CDR3 comprises 13 residues. CDR3 amino acids: CASTRSGGRGYTF. CDR3 coding DNA: TGTGCCAGCACCCGCTCGGGGGGCCGGGGCTACACCTTC.

This chain links TRBV7-9 with TRBJ1-3; TRBD1 matches 8 bases. The CDR3 is made up of 15 amino acids. Unmatched junction bases numbered 6, after V lost 5 bases and J lost 3 bases. CDR1 and CDR2 (germline): SEHNR, FQNEAQ (reference sequence). The DNA for the CDR3 is TGTGCCAGCAGCACGGACGACAGGGGTGGAAACACCATATATTTT. It is translated as CASSTDDRGGNTIYF.